These 23 T cell receptor beta chains were all obtained from the same sample, sequenced in a study of T cell responses to AZD1222 COVID-19 vaccine. Here immunoSEQ multiplex PCR was the method, and the copy in TCRdb shows in-frame clones only, minus some. The sample has about 120,000 clones; approximately 90% are singletons. This material consisted of peripheral blood, taken on day 0 of AZD1222 vaccination. Receptor source: an adult in good health.

This clone was counted a single time. No DNA is shown, since the ends of the CDR3 on it are uncertain; the CDR3 is the one TCRdb lists. CDR3 amino acids: CASSSSVFSGNTIYF. The J gene is TRBJ1-3, the V gene TRBV28. Germline V gene sequence: CDR1 MDHEN, CDR2 SYDVKM. The CDR3 adds up to 15 amino acids, both ends counted.

The V gene is TRBV19, the J gene TRBJ2-1; 8 bases align to TRBD2. Germline assignment: CDR1 LNHDA and CDR2 SQIVND (reference sequence). The CDR3 loop spans 12 amino acids. The CDR3 nucleotides are TGTGTCAGCGGGGGAATCAACAATGAGCAGTTCTTC. This gives the protein CVSGGINNEQFF.

J is TRBJ1-6 and V is TRBV10-2; D call uncertain. Looked up from germline, CDR1 is WSHSY and CDR2 is SAAADI. The CDR3 is 12 amino acids. V lost 1 base to trimming and J lost 6 bases, with 1 base between them. The CDR3 reads CASSEFNSPLHF. The CDR3 region has the DNA TGCGCCAGCAGTGAGTTTAATTCACCCCTCCACTTT.

The rearrangement uses TRBV7-9 and TRBJ1-6; D gene uncertain. Trimming cost V 5 bases and J 7 bases, with 9 bases left between them. The CDR3 length is 13 residues. Germline CDR1 and CDR2: SEHNR and FQNEAQ (reference sequence). CDR3 residues: CASSPNVNSPLHF. As DNA, the CDR3 is TGTGCCAGCAGCCCTAACGTCAATTCACCCCTCCACTTT.

The rearrangement uses TRBV2 and TRBJ2-1; TRBD2 might be the D (6 bases). The CDR3 contains 16 residues. Germline CDR1 reads SNHLY; CDR2 reads FYNNEI. V lost 6 bases and J lost 1, with 16 bases in between. The CDR3 DNA is TGTGCCAGCAGCTCCGTGGGACTTGTTTCCTACAATGAGCAGTTCTTC. It yields the protein CASSSVGLVSYNEQFF.

The CDR3 reads CASRPTGEGQETQYF. The CDR3 region has the DNA TGTGCCAGCAGGCCTACAGGGGAGGGCCAAGAGACCCAGTACTTC. The V gene is TRBV28, the J gene TRBJ2-5; the D call may be TRBD1 or TRBD2 (7 bases each). The germline V gene encodes CDR1 MDHEN and CDR2 SYDVKM. CDR3 size: 15 residues. Trimming removed 6 bases at V and 1 base at J, with 15 bases between.

This clone has just one count. The rearrangement links TRBV27 to TRBJ2-7; 7 bases agree with TRBD1. J was trimmed by 2 bases and V by 5 bases; bases with no gene match: 6. Germline V gene lookup returns CDR1 MNHEY and CDR2 SMNVEV (reference sequence). The CDR3 covers 14 residues. The CDR3 sequence is CASSAETGAYEQYF. In DNA, the CDR3 is TGTGCCAGCAGTGCCGAAACAGGGGCCTACGAGCAGTACTTC.

The chain carries TRBV28 and TRBJ2-7; D perhaps matches TRBD1 (7 bases). The V end was cut by 6 bases, the J end by 3 bases, with 18 bases between. Germline-derived CDR1 and CDR2 are MDHEN and SYDVKM. CDR3 length equals 15 residues. CDR3 residues: CASRPQGGGRYEQYF. The CDR3 DNA follows: TGTGCCAGCAGGCCCCAGGGGGGCGGCCGCTACGAGCAGTACTTC.

The V and J genes are TRBV6-2 or TRBV6-3 and TRBJ1-4, with D uncertain. Germline V lookup: CDR1 MNHEY, CDR2 SVGEGT. The CDR3 is 14 residues long. Trimming took 6 bases from V and 2 from J, leaving 10 bases between them. Here the CDR3 reads CASSALGTNEKLFF. The CDR3 DNA reads TGTGCCAGCAGCGCACTCGGGACTAATGAAAAACTGTTTTTT.

This clone has more than one count but fewer than ten. The V call is TRBV19, the J call TRBJ1-5; 10 nucleotides align to TRBD1. CDR3 length: 17 amino acids. The germline gives CDR1 LNHDA, CDR2 SQIVND (reference sequence). V dropped 3 bases and J dropped 3; count of bases not matched to a gene: 8. Written as DNA, the CDR3 is TGTGCCAGTAGTATGGAGAGACAGGGGGCTGACAATCAGCCCCAGCATTTT. Translating gives CASSMERQGADNQPQHF.

The V call is TRBV28, the J call TRBJ2-1; no definite D call. Germline-derived CDR1 and CDR2 are MDHEN and SYDVKM. The CDR3 consists of 13 residues. Trimming stripped 9 bases from V and 7 bases from J, with 16 bases between. The CDR3 sequence: CASHTNKPNEQFF. CDR3 in DNA: TGTGCCAGTCATACAAATAAGCCTAATGAGCAGTTCTTC. The variable domain in full, completed from reference TRBV28 and TRBJ2-1, reads DVKVTQSSRYLVKRTGEKVFLECVQDMDHENMFWYRQDPGLGLRLIYFSYDVKMKEKGDIPEGYSVSREKKERFSLILESASTNQTSMYLCASHTNKPNEQFFGPGTRLTVL.

The chain uses TRBV2 and TRBJ1-5; D may be TRBD1 (5 bases). The CDR3 extends over 15 amino acids. Between the trimmed V and J ends, which lost 5 bases and 7 bases, there was a span of 18 bases. Germline CDR1 is SNHLY and CDR2 is FYNNEI. The CDR3 protein is CASSLGETALQPQHF. The CDR3 coding sequence is TGTGCCAGCAGTCTAGGGGAGACAGCTCTCCAGCCCCAGCATTTT.

This rearrangement joins TRBV29-1 to TRBJ2-3, with TRBD1 as a possible D gene (5 bases). The CDR3 spans 13 residues. The germline CDR1 and CDR2 sequences are SQVTM and ANQGSEA. The V end was cut by 2 bases, the J end by 5 bases, with 11 bases between. Here the CDR3 DNA reads TGCAGCGTTGAACAGACAGTCAAAGATACGCAGTATTTT. Translating it yields CSVEQTVKDTQYF.

This clone was seen only a few times. V and J are TRBV9 and TRBJ1-2; no clear D. The V gene lost 4 bases and the J gene lost 4 bases, with 17 bases spanning the gap. The CDR3 has 15 residues. Germline loops: CDR1 SGDLS, CDR2 YYNGEE. CDR3 coding DNA: TGTGCCAGCAGCCCGGGGAACTTCGGAGGCTATGGCTACACCTTC. Amino acid sequence: CASSPGNFGGYGYTF.

The chain combines TRBV5-1 with TRBJ2-2; tentatively, D is TRBD2 (5 bases). Trimming left V 3 bases short and J 7 bases short, with 10 bases between. The V gene's germline CDR1 is SGHRS and CDR2 YFSETQ. This CDR3 region has 13 residues. The CDR3 sequence is CASSSDAGGELFF. In DNA, the CDR3 is TGCGCCAGCAGCTCCGACGCGGGCGGGGAGCTGTTTTTT.

The CDR3 protein is CASSPGQWSSYEQYF. CDR3 DNA sequence: TGTGCCAGCAGTCCGGGACAGTGGAGCTCCTACGAGCAGTACTTC. V is TRBV27 and J is TRBJ2-7, with 7 bases aligning to TRBD1. The CDR3 has 15 amino acids. The V gene end was trimmed by 5 bases and the J gene end by 0 bases; junction bases not matched to a gene: 7. In germline, CDR1 is MNHEY, CDR2 SMNVEV (reference sequence).

The rearrangement links TRBV30 to TRBJ1-5, with D hard to call. Trimming shortened V by 3 bases and J by 7 bases, and 10 bases separated the two germline ends. The CDR3 runs to 12 residues. The V gene's germline CDR1 is GTSNPN and CDR2 SVGIG (reference sequence). The CDR3 loop is CAWSTDDQPQHF. CDR3 nucleotide sequence: TGTGCCTGGAGCACCGACGACCAGCCCCAGCATTTT.

This sequence joins TRBV7-6 and TRBJ1-3; 9 nucleotides agree with TRBD1. J lost 7 bases, V lost 1 base, and 8 bases had no gene match. The CDR3 covers 16 residues. In germline, CDR1 is SGHVS, CDR2 FNYEAQ. CDR3 nucleotides: TGTGCCAGCAGCTTAGTAGGGACAGGGAGCGAGAACACCATATATTTT. It encodes CASSLVGTGSENTIYF. Drawing the rest from reference TRBV7-6 and TRBJ1-3, the complete variable domain is GAGVSQSPRYKVTKRGQDVALRCDPISGHVSLYWYRQALGQGPEFLTYFNYEAQQDKSGLPNDRFSAERPEGSISTLTIQRTEQRDSAMYRCASSLVGTGSENTIYFGEGSWLTVV.

This chain joins TRBV5-8 and TRBJ1-5; D remains ambiguous. This CDR3 has 15 residues. Trimming took 0 bases from V and 0 from J, leaving 7 bases between them. The germline gives CDR1 SGHTS, CDR2 YDEGEE. CDR3 sequence: CASSLAAYSNQPQHF. Written as DNA, the CDR3 is TGTGCCAGCAGCTTGGCCGCGTATAGCAATCAGCCCCAGCATTTT.

The chain is built from TRBV10-2 and TRBJ1-5, with a tentative D call TRBD1 (6 bases). CDR3 length: 15 amino acids. CDR1 is WSHSY, CDR2 SAAADI, per germline. Trimming removed 3 bases from V and 4 bases from J, with 13 bases in between. The CDR3 protein is CASSDQQRGNQPQHF. The CDR3 nucleotides are TGCGCCAGCAGTGACCAGCAAAGGGGGAATCAGCCCCAGCATTTT.

This chain uses TRBV10-3 with TRBJ1-1; 9 bases line up with TRBD1. Trimming took 3 bases from V and 1 from J; bases not matched to a gene: 3. The germline gives CDR1 ENHRY, CDR2 SYGVKD. The CDR3 has 15 amino acids. CDR3 bases: TGTGCCATCAGTGACCCGGGACAGGGGAACACTGAAGCTTTCTTT. Translating it yields CAISDPGQGNTEAFF.

V and J are TRBV7-6 and TRBJ2-3, with TRBD2 identical over 8 bases. V shed 0 bases and J 4 bases; nucleotides not matched to a gene: 6. The germline gives CDR1 SGHVS, CDR2 FNYEAQ. This CDR3 is 16 amino acids long. The CDR3 spells CASSLAAGGGSDTQYF. The CDR3 DNA reads TGTGCCAGCAGCTTAGCGGCGGGAGGAGGCTCAGATACGCAGTATTTT.

The chain combines TRBV5-1 with TRBJ1-5, with 7 bases matching TRBD1. The CDR3 is 14 residues long. Trimming took 2 bases from V and 3 from J; bases not matched to a gene: 2. CDR1 and CDR2 from the germline V gene are SGHRS and YFSETQ. CDR3 nucleotides: TGCGCCAGCAGCTTCGGGACAGACAATCAGCCCCAGCATTTT. It translates to CASSFGTDNQPQHF.